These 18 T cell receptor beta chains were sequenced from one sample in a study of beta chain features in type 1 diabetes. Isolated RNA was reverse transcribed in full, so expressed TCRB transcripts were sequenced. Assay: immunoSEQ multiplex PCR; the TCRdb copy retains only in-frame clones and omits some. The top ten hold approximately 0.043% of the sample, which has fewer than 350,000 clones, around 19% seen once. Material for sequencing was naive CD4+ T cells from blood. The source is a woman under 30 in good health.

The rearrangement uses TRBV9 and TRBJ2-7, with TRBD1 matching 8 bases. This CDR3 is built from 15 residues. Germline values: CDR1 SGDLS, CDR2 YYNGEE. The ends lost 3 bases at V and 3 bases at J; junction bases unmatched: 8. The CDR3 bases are TGTGCCAGCAGCGGATCGACAGGGGTCGGCTACGAGCAGTACTTC. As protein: CASSGSTGVGYEQYF.

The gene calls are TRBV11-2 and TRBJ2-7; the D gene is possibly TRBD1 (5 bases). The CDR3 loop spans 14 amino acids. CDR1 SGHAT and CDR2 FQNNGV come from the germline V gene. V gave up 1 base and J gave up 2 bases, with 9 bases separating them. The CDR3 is CASSLVRRAYEQYF. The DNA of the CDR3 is TGTGCCAGCAGCTTAGTACGCAGGGCCTACGAGCAGTACTTC.

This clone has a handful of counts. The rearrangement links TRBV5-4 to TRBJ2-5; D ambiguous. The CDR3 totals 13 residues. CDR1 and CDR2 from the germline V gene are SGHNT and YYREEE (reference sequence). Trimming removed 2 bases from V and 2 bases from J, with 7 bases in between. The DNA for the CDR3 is TGTGCCAGCAGCTTACGGTTTCAAGAGACCCAGTACTTC. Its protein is CASSLRFQETQYF. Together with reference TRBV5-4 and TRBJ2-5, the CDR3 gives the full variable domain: ETGVTQSPTHLIKTRGQQVTLRCSSQSGHNTVSWYQQALGQGPQFIFQYYREEENGRGNFPPRFSGLQFPNYSSELNVNALELDDSALYLCASSLRFQETQYFGPGTRLLVL.

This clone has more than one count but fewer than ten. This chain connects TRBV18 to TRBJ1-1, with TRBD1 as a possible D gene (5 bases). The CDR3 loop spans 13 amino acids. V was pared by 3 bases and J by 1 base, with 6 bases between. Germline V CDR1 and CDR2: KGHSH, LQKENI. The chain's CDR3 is CASSPQGNTEAFF. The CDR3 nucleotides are TGTGCCAGCTCACCCCAGGGGAACACTGAAGCTTTCTTT.

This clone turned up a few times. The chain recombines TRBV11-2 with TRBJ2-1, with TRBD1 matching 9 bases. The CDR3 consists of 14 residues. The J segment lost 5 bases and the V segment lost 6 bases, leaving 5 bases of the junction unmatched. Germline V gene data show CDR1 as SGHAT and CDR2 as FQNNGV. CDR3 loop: CASRGYRGHNEQFF. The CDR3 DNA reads TGTGCCAGCAGGGGTTACAGGGGGCACAATGAGCAGTTCTTC.

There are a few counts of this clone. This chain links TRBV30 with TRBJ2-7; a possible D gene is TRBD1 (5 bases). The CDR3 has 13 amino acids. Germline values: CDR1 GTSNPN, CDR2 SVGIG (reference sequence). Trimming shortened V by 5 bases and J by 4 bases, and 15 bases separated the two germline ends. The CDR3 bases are TGTGCCTGGTCCCAGGGCCAGTTTTACGAGCAGTACTTC. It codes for CAWSQGQFYEQYF.

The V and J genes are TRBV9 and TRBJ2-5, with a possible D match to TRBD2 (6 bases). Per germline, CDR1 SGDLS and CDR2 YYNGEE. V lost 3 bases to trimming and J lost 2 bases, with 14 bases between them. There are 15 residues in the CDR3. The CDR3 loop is CASSADEAGQETQYF. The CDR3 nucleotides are TGTGCCAGCAGCGCGGACGAGGCGGGGCAAGAGACCCAGTACTTC.

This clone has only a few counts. The CDR3 DNA is TGTGCCAGCAGCCGTGAACAGCAAGAGACCCAGTACTTC. Residues: CASSREQQETQYF. This chain joins TRBV7-2 and TRBJ2-5; D gene ambiguous. Germline V gene data show CDR1 as SGHTA and CDR2 as FQGNSA. The V end was cut by 5 bases, the J end by 2 bases, with 9 bases between. This CDR3 is 13 amino acids long.

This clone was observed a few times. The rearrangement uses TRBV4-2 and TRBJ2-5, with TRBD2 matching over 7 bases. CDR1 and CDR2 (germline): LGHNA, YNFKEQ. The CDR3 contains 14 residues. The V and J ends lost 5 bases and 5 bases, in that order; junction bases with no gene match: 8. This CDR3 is CASSVREGGETQYF. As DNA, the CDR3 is TGTGCCAGCAGCGTACGCGAGGGAGGGGAGACCCAGTACTTC.

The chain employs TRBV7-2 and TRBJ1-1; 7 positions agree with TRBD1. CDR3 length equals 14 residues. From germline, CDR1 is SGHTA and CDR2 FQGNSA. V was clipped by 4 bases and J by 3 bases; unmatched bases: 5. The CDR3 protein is CASSSSGGHTEAFF. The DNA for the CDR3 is TGTGCCAGCAGCTCCTCAGGGGGTCACACTGAAGCTTTCTTT.

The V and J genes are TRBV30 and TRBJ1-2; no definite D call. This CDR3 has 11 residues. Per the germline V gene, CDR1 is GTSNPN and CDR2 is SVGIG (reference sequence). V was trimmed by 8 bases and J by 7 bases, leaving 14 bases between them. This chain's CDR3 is CAVRERLGYTF. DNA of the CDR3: TGTGCCGTCAGAGAGAGGCTTGGCTACACCTTC.

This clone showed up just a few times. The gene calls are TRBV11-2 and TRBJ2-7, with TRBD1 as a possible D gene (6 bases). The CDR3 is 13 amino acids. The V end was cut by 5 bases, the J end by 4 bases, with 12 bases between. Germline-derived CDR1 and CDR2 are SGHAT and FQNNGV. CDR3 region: CASSRQASYEQYF. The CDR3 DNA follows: TGTGCCAGCAGCAGACAGGCTAGTTACGAGCAGTACTTC.

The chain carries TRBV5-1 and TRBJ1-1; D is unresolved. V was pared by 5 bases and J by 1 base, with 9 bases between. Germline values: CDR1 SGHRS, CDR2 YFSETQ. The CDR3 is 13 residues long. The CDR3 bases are TGCGCCAGCAGACCTGGCCCGAACACTGAAGCTTTCTTT. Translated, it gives CASRPGPNTEAFF.

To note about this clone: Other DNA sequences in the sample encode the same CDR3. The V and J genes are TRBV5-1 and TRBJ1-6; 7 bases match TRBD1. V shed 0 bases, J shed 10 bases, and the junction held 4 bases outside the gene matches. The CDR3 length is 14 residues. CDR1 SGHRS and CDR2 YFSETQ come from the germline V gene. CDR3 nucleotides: TGCGCCAGCAGCTTGGGACAGGGAGGCTCACCCCTCCACTTT. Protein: CASSLGQGGSPLHF.

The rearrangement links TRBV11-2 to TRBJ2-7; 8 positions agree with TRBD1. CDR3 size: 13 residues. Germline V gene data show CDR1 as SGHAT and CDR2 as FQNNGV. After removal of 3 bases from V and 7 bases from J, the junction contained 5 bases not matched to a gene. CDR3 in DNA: TGTGCCAGCAGCTTCGGGACAGGTTGGGAGCAGTACTTC. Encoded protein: CASSFGTGWEQYF. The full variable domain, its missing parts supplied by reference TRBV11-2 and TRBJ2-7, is EAGVAQSPRYKIIEKRQSVAFWCNPISGHATLYWYQQILGQGPKLLIQFQNNGVVDDSQLPKDRFSAERLKGVDSTLKIQPAKLEDSAVYLCASSFGTGWEQYFGPGTRLTVT.

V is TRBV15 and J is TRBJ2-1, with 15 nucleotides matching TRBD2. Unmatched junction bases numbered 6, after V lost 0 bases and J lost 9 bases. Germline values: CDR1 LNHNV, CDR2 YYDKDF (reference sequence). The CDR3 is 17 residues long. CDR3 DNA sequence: TGTGCCACCAGCAGAGATTGGGGACTAGCGGGAGGACGTGAGCAGTTCTTC. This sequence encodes CATSRDWGLAGGREQFF.

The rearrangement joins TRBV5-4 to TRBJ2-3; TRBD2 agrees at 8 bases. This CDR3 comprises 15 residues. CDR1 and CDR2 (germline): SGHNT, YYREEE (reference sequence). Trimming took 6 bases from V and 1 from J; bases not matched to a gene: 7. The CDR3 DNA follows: TGTGCCAGCACCCATGGAGCGGGGGGCACAGATACGCAGTATTTT. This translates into CASTHGAGGTDTQYF.

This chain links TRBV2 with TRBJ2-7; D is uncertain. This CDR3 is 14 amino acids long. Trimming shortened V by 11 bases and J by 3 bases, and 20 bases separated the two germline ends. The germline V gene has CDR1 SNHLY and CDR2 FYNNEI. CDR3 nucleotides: TGTGCCTCCGTCAGGCCGATATCTAACTACGAGCAGTACTTC. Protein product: CASVRPISNYEQYF.